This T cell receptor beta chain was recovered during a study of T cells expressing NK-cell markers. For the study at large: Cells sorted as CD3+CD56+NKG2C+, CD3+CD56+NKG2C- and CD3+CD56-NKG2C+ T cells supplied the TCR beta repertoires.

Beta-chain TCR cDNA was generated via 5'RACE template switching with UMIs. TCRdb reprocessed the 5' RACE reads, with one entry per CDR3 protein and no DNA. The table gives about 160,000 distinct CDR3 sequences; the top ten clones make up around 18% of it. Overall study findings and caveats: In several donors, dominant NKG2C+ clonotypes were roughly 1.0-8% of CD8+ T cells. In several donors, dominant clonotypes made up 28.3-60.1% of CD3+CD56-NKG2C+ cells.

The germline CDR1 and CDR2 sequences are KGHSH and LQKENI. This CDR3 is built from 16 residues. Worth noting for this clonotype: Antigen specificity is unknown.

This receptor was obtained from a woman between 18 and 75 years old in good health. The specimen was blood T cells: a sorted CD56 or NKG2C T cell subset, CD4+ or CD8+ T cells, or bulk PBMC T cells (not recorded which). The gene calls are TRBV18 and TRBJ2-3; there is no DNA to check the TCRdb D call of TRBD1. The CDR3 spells CASSPTGTGIADTQYF.